This TCR beta chain comes out of a study of blood T cell repertoires in COVID-19. About the study: Researchers got acute and convalescent COVID-19 samples from the United States, Italy and Spain. Sources were T cells, B-cell-depleted T cells, or PBMCs; the material itself was cDNA or gDNA.

Original processing notes: Quantification of nucleated cells was approximated via reference gene primer amplification. The repertoire was sequenced with immunoSEQ multiplex PCR; TCRdb's copy has only in-frame clones and lacks some. V, J and clone size are taken as reported in that table, and D and trimming were inferred from the DNA itself. Among more than 200,000 clones listed, 85% to 90% were seen once. The length of the CDR3 is 14 residues. CDR1 and CDR2 from the germline V gene are KGHDR and SFDVKD. V was pared by 4 bases and J by 8 bases, with 16 bases between. The chain joins TRBV24-1 to TRBJ1-2, with a possible D match to TRBD1 (6 bases). The source of this sequence is a man older than 75 with acute or convalescent COVID-19. The source material was peripheral blood. This CDR3 is CATSDLGGAHGYTF. The CDR3, as DNA: TGTGCCACCAGTGACTTAGGGGGGGCGCACGGCTACACCTTC.